Below, 27 T cell receptor beta chains from the same sample are listed, as sequenced in a study of prognosis after radiotherapy for stage I lung cancer (dated by TCRdb to the early 2020s). Sequencing used an Illumina HiSeq 3000. The TCR beta CDR3 region was amplified from genomic DNA by two rounds of multiplex PCR. In the first round of PCR, primers specific to each TRBV and TRBJ gene were used, and the primer sequences are filed in Chinese patent CN105087789A. Using fastp trimming at Q25 and MiXCR clonotype assembly, TCRdb reanalyzed the public sequencing data and kept in-frame beta chains. For every CDR3 protein sequence, its rows merge into one entry that carries the most common genes and DNA. This sample holds about 47,000 distinct CDR3 sequences; about 35% were observed only once. The ten most abundant clones make up just under 9.5% of the sample. The sequences come from PBMCs, collected before or after stereotactic body radiation therapy (not recorded which). The receptors shown here come from a donor of 50 years or more with non-small cell lung cancer.

This clonotype was counted ten times or more. The chain combines TRBV19 with TRBJ2-3, with 7 bases aligning to TRBD2. V shed 3 bases and J 2 bases; nucleotides not matched to a gene: 5. CDR1 is LNHDA, CDR2 SQIVND, per germline (reference sequence). This CDR3 is 15 amino acids long. CDR3 bases: TGTGCCAGTAGTATTGGGGGGGGAACCACAGATACGCAGTATTTT. This encodes CASSIGGGTTDTQYF.

Many counts were recorded for this clonotype. The chain uses TRBV7-2 and TRBJ2-7; 8 bases line up with TRBD2. The CDR3 is made up of 17 amino acids. The ends lost 2 bases at V and 2 bases at J; junction bases unmatched: 11. The germline CDR1 and CDR2 sequences are SGHTA and FQGNSA. CDR3 sequence reads: CASSLNPPGGRTYEQYF. CDR3 nucleotide sequence: TGTGCCAGCAGCTTAAATCCCCCCGGCGGGAGGACCTACGAGCAGTACTTC. The full variable domain, rest sourced from reference TRBV7-2 and TRBJ2-7, is GAGVSQSPSNKVTEKGKDVELRCDPISGHTALYWYRQSLGQGLEFLIYFQGNSAPDKSGLPSDRFSAERTGGSVSTLTIQRTQQEDSAVYLCASSLNPPGGRTYEQYFGPGTRLTVT.

Comments on this clonotype: Its ends do not fully match the called genes, so a read error is possible. The V call is TRBV5-1, the J call TRBJ2-1; unclear D gene. Germline V gene sequence: CDR1 SGHRS, CDR2 YFSETQ. This CDR3 region has 13 residues. The CDR3 loop is CASSIGKANEQLF. The DNA of the CDR3 is TGCGCCAGCAGCATAGGAAAGGCCAATGAGCAGTTATTC.

This sequence joins TRBV5-1 and TRBJ2-2, with D possibly being TRBD2 (6 bases). The CDR3 contains 14 residues. The germline gives CDR1 SGHRS, CDR2 YFSETQ. Trimming took 6 bases from V and 0 from J, leaving 9 bases between them. The CDR3 reads CASTAGSNTGELFF. The DNA of the CDR3 is TGCGCCAGCACGGCGGGGTCGAACACCGGGGAGCTGTTTTTT. The full variable domain, its missing parts supplied by reference TRBV5-1 and TRBJ2-2, is KAGVTQTPRYLIKTRGQQVTLSCSPISGHRSVSWYQQTPGQGLQFLFEYFSETQRNKGNFPGRFSGRQFSNSRSEMNVSTLELGDSALYLCASTAGSNTGELFFGEGSRLTVL.

This clonotype was observed at least ten times. The chain employs TRBV5-8 and TRBJ2-7; TRBD2 matches 7 bases. This CDR3 has 16 amino acids. Germline CDR1 and CDR2: SGHTS and YDEGEE. V trimming: 4 bases; J trimming: 4 bases; junction bases outside the gene matches: 14. CDR3 amino acids: CASSLARGRGRYEQYF. DNA of the CDR3: TGTGCCAGCAGCCTGGCCCGCGGCCGCGGGAGATACGAGCAGTACTTC.

There are many counts of this clonotype. J is TRBJ2-1 and V is TRBV20-1; 7 bases are a match to TRBD2. Germline V gives CDR1 DFQATT, CDR2 SNEGSKA (reference sequence). V was pared by 1 base and J by 9 bases, with 12 bases of the junction left unmatched. The CDR3 spans 15 residues. The CDR3 nucleotides read TGCAGTGCTAGAGGGGGCTTCGGGGAGGGTACTGAGCAGTTCTTC. It yields the protein CSARGGFGEGTEQFF.

At least ten counts were recorded for this clonotype. This sequence joins TRBV7-2 and TRBJ2-5; no reliable D call. The length of the CDR3 is 14 residues. V was clipped by 1 base and J by 0 bases, with 6 bases between them. Germline V gives CDR1 SGHTA, CDR2 FQGNSA. CDR3 sequence: CASSLGQNQETQYF. As DNA, the CDR3 is TGTGCCAGCAGCTTAGGCCAGAACCAAGAGACCCAGTACTTC.

Of note for this clonotype: Possible read error: a much larger clone is one base away. V usage is TRBV7-2 and J usage is TRBJ2-1, with a weak D call TRBD2 (5 bases). The CDR3 runs to 12 residues. From germline, CDR1 is SGHTA and CDR2 FQGNSA. V gave up 2 bases and J gave up 9 bases, with 8 bases separating them. This CDR3 reads CASSLLTIEQFF. CDR3 nucleotide sequence: TGTGCCAGCAGCTTATTGACTATTGAGCAGTTCTTC.

This clonotype was detected ten times or more. This may stem from a read error, because a much larger clone lies one nucleotide away. This rearrangement joins TRBV5-1 to TRBJ2-7; possibly TRBD1 or TRBD2 for D (5 bases each). Trimming took 3 bases from V and 3 from J, leaving 16 bases between them. The germline V gene has CDR1 SGHRS and CDR2 YFSETQ. This CDR3 comprises 15 residues. The chain's CDR3 is CASSWAGTGYYEQYF. For the CDR3, the DNA is TGCGCCAGCAGCTGGGCCGGGACCGGGTACTACGAGCAGTACTTC.

This clonotype was counted many times. This sequence joins TRBV7-9 and TRBJ2-2; no clear D. V was shortened by 1 base and J by 3 bases, with 6 bases between the two germline ends. Germline V lookup: CDR1 SEHNR, CDR2 FQNEAQ (reference sequence). The CDR3 consists of 14 residues. This chain's CDR3 is CASSLVDHTGELFF. For the CDR3, the DNA is TGTGCCAGCAGCTTAGTGGACCACACCGGGGAGCTGTTTTTT.

This clonotype has a count of ten or more. This rearrangement joins TRBV27 to TRBJ1-2; 7 nucleotides match TRBD1. CDR3 length equals 15 residues. The germline gives CDR1 MNHEY, CDR2 SMNVEV (reference sequence). Unmatched junction bases numbered 6, after V lost 5 bases and J lost 0 bases. The CDR3 DNA follows: TGTGCCAGCAGTCGACAGGGCTCTTCTAACTATGGCTACACCTTC. It translates to CASSRQGSSNYGYTF.

The J gene is TRBJ2-7, the V gene TRBV27; D is ambiguous. Germline V gene lookup returns CDR1 MNHEY and CDR2 SMNVEV (reference sequence). The ends were cut back, 6 bases at V and 3 bases at J, with 15 bases in the middle. CDR3 length: 14 residues. The CDR3 DNA reads as TGTGCCAGCAGAGAGGCAGGTAGGAACTACGAGCAGTACTTC. Protein: CASREAGRNYEQYF.

This clonotype was picked up many times. The gene calls are TRBV29-1 and TRBJ1-1, with D maybe TRBD1 (5 bases). This CDR3 has 12 amino acids. Germline V gene sequence: CDR1 SQVTM, CDR2 ANQGSEA. V was pared by 7 bases and J by 5 bases, with 14 bases between. CDR3 region: CSGAQGRTEAFF. In DNA, the CDR3 is TGCAGCGGAGCGCAGGGCAGAACTGAAGCTTTCTTT.

As regards this clonotype: This may stem from a read error, because a much larger clone lies one nucleotide away. This chain uses TRBV6-1 with TRBJ2-7; weak D call: TRBD1 (5 bases). Germline CDR1 and CDR2: MNHNS and SASEGT. V lost 7 bases to trimming and J lost 4 bases, with 14 bases between them. This CDR3 spans 13 amino acids. For the CDR3, the DNA is TGTGCCAGCATGTCCCTCAGGGTTTACGAGCAGTACTTC. Its translation is CASMSLRVYEQYF.

This clonotype came up many times. V usage is TRBV7-9 and J usage is TRBJ1-1; TRBD1 aligns across 10 bases. Germline CDR1 is SEHNR and CDR2 is FQNEAQ (reference sequence). The CDR3 is 17 amino acids. The V and J ends lost 1 base and 5 bases, in that order; junction bases with no gene match: 10. The CDR3 coding sequence is TGTGCCAGCAGCTTAGGGGTCGGGACAGGGGTTGAGACTGAAGCTTTCTTT. Its translation is CASSLGVGTGVETEAFF.

Comments on this clonotype: A clone one base away is much larger, so this may be a read error. This chain connects TRBV19 to TRBJ2-1, with 9 positions matching TRBD2. The CDR3 covers 15 residues. From germline, CDR1 is LNHDA and CDR2 SQIVND (reference sequence). The chain's CDR3 is CASSKPSGTYNEHFF. The CDR3 nucleotides are TGTGCCAGTAGTAAGCCTAGCGGGACTTACAATGAGCATTTCTTC.

In the case of this clonotype: A much more abundant neighbour one base away suggests this may be a read error. The gene calls are TRBV14 and TRBJ2-7; possible D gene TRBD2, 5 bases. CDR1 is SGHDN and CDR2 is FVKESK in the germline V gene. V gave up 3 bases and J gave up 3 bases, with 18 bases separating them. The CDR3 runs to 16 residues. CDR3 loop: CASSHPGAPGVYEQYF. The CDR3 coding sequence is TGTGCCAGCAGCCATCCCGGAGCTCCCGGGGTCTACGAGCAGTACTTC. Full variable domain (remainder filled in from reference TRBV14 and TRBJ2-7): EAGVTQFPSHSVIEKGQTVTLRCDPISGHDNLYWYRRVMGKEIKFLLHFVKESKQDESGMPNNRFLAERTGGTYSTLKVQPAELEDSGVYFCASSHPGAPGVYEQYFGPGTRLTVT.

J is TRBJ2-3 and V is TRBV3-1; 10 nucleotides align to TRBD2. V shed 6 bases, J shed 3 bases, and the junction held 12 bases outside the gene matches. The CDR3 is 17 amino acids. CDR1 and CDR2 (germline): LGHDT, YNNKEL (reference sequence). CDR3 DNA: TGTGCCAGCAGTCAACGAACTAGCGGGATATTGACAGATACGCAGTATTTT. This codes for CASSQRTSGILTDTQYF.

Concerning this clonotype: A far larger clone is a single base away, which makes a read error likely. The chain links TRBV6-5 to TRBJ1-5, with a possible D match to TRBD1 (6 bases). CDR3 size: 14 residues. Germline V gene lookup returns CDR1 MNHEY and CDR2 SVGAGI. The CDR3 protein is CTSSRLNREQPQHF. DNA for the CDR3: TGTACCAGCAGCCGATTGAACAGGGAGCAGCCCCAGCATTTT.

V usage is TRBV6-1 and J usage is TRBJ1-6; D call uncertain. This CDR3 region has 17 residues. Germline CDR1 is MNHNS and CDR2 is SASEGT. Trimming took off 7 bases at V and 7 bases at J, with 23 bases between the two ends. The CDR3 spells CASILWSIMGSNSPLHF. Written as DNA, the CDR3 is TGTGCCAGCATTCTCTGGTCGATAATGGGGAGCAATTCACCCCTCCACTTT.

This clonotype has at least ten counts. The chain has TRBV19 and TRBJ2-6, with a weak D call TRBD2 (6 bases). Deletions cut 5 bases from V and 0 bases from J, with 17 bases between. The CDR3 runs 18 residues. Germline V gene data show CDR1 as LNHDA and CDR2 as SQIVND (reference sequence). Here the CDR3 DNA reads TGTGCCAGTAGTGAGGGGAGGTGGGCCATCTCTGGGGCCAACGTCCTGACTTTC. Its protein product is CASSEGRWAISGANVLTF. Together with reference TRBV19 and TRBJ2-6, the CDR3 gives the full variable domain: DGGITQSPKYLFRKEGQNVTLSCEQNLNHDAMYWYRQDPGQGLRLIYYSQIVNDFQKGDIAEGYSVSREKKESFPLTVTSAQKNPTAFYLCASSEGRWAISGANVLTFGAGSRLTVL.

This clonotype was seen ten or more times. The V call is TRBV6-1, the J call TRBJ2-5; 11 bases are a match to TRBD2. V shed 7 bases and J 0 bases; nucleotides not matched to a gene: 7. Germline assignment: CDR1 MNHNS and CDR2 SASEGT. This CDR3 spans 16 amino acids. The CDR3: CASKRTSGLYQETQYF. The CDR3 DNA reads TGTGCCAGCAAACGGACTAGCGGGTTGTACCAAGAGACCCAGTACTTC.

Turning to this clonotype: This likely stems from a read error, as it lies one base from a far larger clone. This chain links TRBV7-9 with TRBJ1-5, with D possibly TRBD1 on 5 matching bases. The CDR3 is 14 residues long. Germline lookup yields CDR1 SEHNR and CDR2 FQNEAQ (reference sequence). The CDR3 is CASSLVQGNHPQHF. CDR3 bases: TGTGCCAGCAGCTTAGTCCAGGGCAATCATCCCCAGCATTTT.

This clonotype was observed many times. V and J are TRBV7-3 and TRBJ2-5; TRBD1 matches 9 bases. Germline loops: CDR1 SGHTA, CDR2 FQGTGA. Trimming at V came to 4 bases and at J to 4 bases, leaving 7 bases not matched to a gene. The CDR3 extends over 15 amino acids. CDR3 nucleotide sequence: TGTGCCAGCAGCTCAGGGACAGGGAAGGGAGAGACCCAGTACTTC. This encodes CASSSGTGKGETQYF.

This clonotype has ten or more counts. The rearrangement joins TRBV18 to TRBJ2-7; the D is unclear. This CDR3 contains 12 residues. From germline, CDR1 is KGHSH and CDR2 LQKENI. V lost 5 bases, J lost 1 base, and 6 bases lay in between. CDR3 protein: CASSFRSYEQYF. The CDR3 DNA reads TGTGCCAGCTCATTCAGGTCCTACGAGCAGTACTTC.

This clonotype was observed once. J is TRBJ1-6 and V is TRBV6-2 or TRBV6-3; D is ambiguous. In germline, CDR1 is MNHEY, CDR2 SVGEGT. V lost 6 bases to trimming and J lost 0 bases, with 9 bases between them. This CDR3 spans 15 amino acids. The CDR3 sequence is CASRTVDSYNSPLHF. The CDR3 nucleotides read TGTGCCAGCAGGACGGTGGACTCCTATAATTCACCCCTCCACTTT.

This clonotype was observed at least ten times. This chain links TRBV7-2 with TRBJ1-5; D remains ambiguous. V was trimmed by 5 bases and J by 4 bases, leaving 9 bases between them. CDR3 length equals 13 residues. Germline lookup yields CDR1 SGHTA and CDR2 FQGNSA. CDR3 amino acids: CASSLGDNQPQHF. CDR3 sequence (DNA): TGTGCCAGCAGCCTGGGCGATAATCAGCCCCAGCATTTT.